This note documents a single T cell receptor (beta chain) sequence. These data come from a study of blood T cell repertoires in COVID-19. As for the study in general: Italy, Spain and the United States were the sources of the convalescent and acute COVID-19 samples. T cells, B-cell-depleted T cells, or PBMCs supplied cDNA or gDNA.

Authors' methods: Reference gene primers were amplified, and this amplification served to estimate nucleated cell counts. TCRdb keeps only in-frame clones here, not all; method: immunoSEQ multiplex PCR. That table furnishes V, J and clone size, whereas the DNA furnished D and trimming. The sample holds 150,000 to 200,000 clones, 60% to 80% seen once. This receptor was obtained from a woman aged 70-85 years with acute or convalescent COVID-19. Material for sequencing was peripheral blood.

The CDR3 protein is CASSSGTRSNEQFF. In DNA, the CDR3 is TGTGCCAGCAGTTCCGGGACTAGGTCCAATGAGCAGTTCTTC. V is TRBV6-6 and J is TRBJ2-1, with 8 bases fitting TRBD2. Germline V gene lookup returns CDR1 MNHNY and CDR2 SVGAGI (reference sequence). The V segment lost 4 bases and the J segment 6 bases; nucleotides outside the gene matches: 5. The CDR3 spans 14 residues.